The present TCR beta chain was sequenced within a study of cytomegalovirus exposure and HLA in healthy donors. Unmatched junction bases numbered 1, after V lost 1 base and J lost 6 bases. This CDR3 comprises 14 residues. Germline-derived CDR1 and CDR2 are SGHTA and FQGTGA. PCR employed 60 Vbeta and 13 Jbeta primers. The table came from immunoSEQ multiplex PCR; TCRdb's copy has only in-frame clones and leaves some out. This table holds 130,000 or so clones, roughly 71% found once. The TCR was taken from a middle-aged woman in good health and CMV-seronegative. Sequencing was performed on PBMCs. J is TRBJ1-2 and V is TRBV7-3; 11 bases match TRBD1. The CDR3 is CASSLMGQGDGYTF. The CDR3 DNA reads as TGTGCCAGCAGCTTAATGGGACAGGGGGATGGCTACACCTTC.